This T cell receptor (beta chain) was retrieved from a study of T cell responses to AZD1222 COVID-19 vaccine (dated by TCRdb to the early 2020s). Looking at the study overall: TCR sequencing covered roughly 230 trial participants: 207 given two doses of AZD1222 and approximately 25 given two doses of MenACWY control vaccine. Trial participants were enrolled by age into 18-55, 56-69 and 70-plus year subgroups, with approximately 150, 28 and 58 TCR-sequenced participants respectively. Summary of the overall study and its limitations: Participants were mostly white British and included more females than males, and it was suggested by the authors that clonal diversity may have been underestimated. The vaccine-associated CD4 TCRs covered the entire spike protein, and the dominant responses fell in regions 160-218 and 743-854. After two AZD1222 doses, spike-specific TCR breadth and depth were significantly higher than at day 0 and than in MenACWY recipients. Epitopes outside the regions mutated in the B.1.351 and B.1.1.7 variants were reportedly recognized by nearly half of the unique spike-specific TCRs. Conclusions about previously exposed vaccinees are limited, since just a handful of AZD1222 recipients were seropositive for SARS-CoV-2 at baseline. No day 14 peak-response samples were available, so repertoires were characterized only after the peak T cell response. The 56-69-year group was small, and its depth increase did not reach significance, likely because of low power.

The CDR3 regions of human TCRbeta chains were analyzed by immunosequencing. As for how the authors treated the data: TCRs in the repertoires were compared against a reference library of SARS-CoV-2-specific TCRs that had been generated with the MIRA antigen-specificity platform. Breadth was defined as the fraction of unique TCRs that were SARS-CoV-2-associated. Depth was defined as the fraction of total T cells that were SARS-CoV-2-associated. Each spike-specific TCR was assigned to its reactive spike region and to a CD4 or CD8 class using the MIRA data. Log10-transformed breadth and depth values were compared by one-way ANOVA with Sidak's multiple comparisons tests. Held by TCRdb, this immuneACCESS table contains in-frame sequences only and omits some clones. Under half of the omission traces to an unresolved V gene where checked; the cause of the rest is unknown. V and J calls and clone size are copied from that table; D and trimming were computed from the DNA. Here the sample has about 79,000 clones; 80% to 90% occur a single time. Approximately 30% of the sample comes from the top ten.

Spanning cysteine to phenylalanine, the CDR3 consists of 14 amino acids. Only the CDR3 part of the read is kept: 42 bases, read in frame from the first base. For this chain, trimming is 5 bases at the V end and 4 bases at the J end, and the number of junction bases without a gene match is 2. From a lookup of the germline V gene, CDR1 and CDR2 are KGHSY and FQNENV. Concerning this clone itself: Which antigen it targets is not known. There are no base qualities to consult, and no much larger clone falls within one base.

Read against the paper, the sample's time point label means: about 28 days (+/-7) after the second vaccine dose. AZD1222 recipients with second doses at about 4 weeks or about 12 weeks were pooled, because spike-specific TCR depth and breadth did not differ between schedules. Vaccinee samples came from UK trials COV001 and COV002, including a single-blind randomized controlled phase 2/3 trial of AZD1222 (ChAdOx1 nCoV-19) in healthy adults. Trial participant PBMC samples were collected at day 0 and day 28 after the second dose for TCRbeta chain sequencing. This sequence uses TRBV16 and TRBJ2-5, and 12 junction bases match TRBD2. Sequencing was performed on peripheral blood, taken 28 days after the second AZD1222 dose. This sequence was found in an adult who received the AZD1222 COVID-19 vaccine. The nucleotides are TGTGCCAGCAGCGTGACTAGCGGGAGAGAGACCCAGTACTTC. Its amino acids are CASSVTSGRETQYF. With the portions outside the CDR3 filled from the reference TRBV16 and TRBJ2-5 genes, the complete variable region becomes GEEVAQTPKHLVRGEGQKAKLYCAPIKGHSYVFWYQQVLKNEFKFLISFQNENVFDETGMPKERFSAKCLPNSPCSLEIQATKLEDSAVYFCASSVTSGRETQYFGPGTRLLVL.